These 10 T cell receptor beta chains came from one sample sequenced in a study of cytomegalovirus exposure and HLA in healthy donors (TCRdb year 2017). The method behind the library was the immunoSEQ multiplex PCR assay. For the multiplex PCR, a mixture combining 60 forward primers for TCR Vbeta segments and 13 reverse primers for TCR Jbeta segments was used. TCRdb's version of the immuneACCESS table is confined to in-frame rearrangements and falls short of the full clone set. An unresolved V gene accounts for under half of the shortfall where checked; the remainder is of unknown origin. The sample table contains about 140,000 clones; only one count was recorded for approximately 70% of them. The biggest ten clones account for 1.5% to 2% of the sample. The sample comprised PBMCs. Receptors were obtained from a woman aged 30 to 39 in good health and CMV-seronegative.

CDR3 nucleotides: TGTGCCAGCACGGCCAGCGACTATGGCTACACCTTC. The encoded protein is CASTASDYGYTF. V is TRBV2 and J is TRBJ1-2; the D is unclear. The CDR3 has 12 residues. Germline values: CDR1 SNHLY, CDR2 FYNNEI. V lost 7 bases and J lost 3, with 9 bases in between.

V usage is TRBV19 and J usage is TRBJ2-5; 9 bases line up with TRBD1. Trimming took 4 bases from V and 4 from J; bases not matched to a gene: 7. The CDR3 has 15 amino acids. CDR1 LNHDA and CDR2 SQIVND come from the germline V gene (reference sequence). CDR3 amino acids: CASSTGTGRGETQYF. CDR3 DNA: TGTGCCAGTAGTACGGGGACAGGGAGAGGAGAGACCCAGTACTTC.

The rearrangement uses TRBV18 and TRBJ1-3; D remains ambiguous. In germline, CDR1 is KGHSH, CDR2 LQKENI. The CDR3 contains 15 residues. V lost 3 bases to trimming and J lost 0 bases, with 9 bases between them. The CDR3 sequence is CASSPEDVSGNTIYF. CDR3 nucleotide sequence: TGTGCCAGCTCACCGGAGGACGTCTCTGGAAACACCATATATTTT.

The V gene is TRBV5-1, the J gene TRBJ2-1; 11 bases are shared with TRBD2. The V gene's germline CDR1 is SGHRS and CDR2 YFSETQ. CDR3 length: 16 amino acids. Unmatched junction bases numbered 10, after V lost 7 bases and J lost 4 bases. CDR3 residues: CASGGDGTSGYNEQFF. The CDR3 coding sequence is TGCGCCAGCGGGGGGGATGGGACTAGCGGTTACAATGAGCAGTTCTTC.

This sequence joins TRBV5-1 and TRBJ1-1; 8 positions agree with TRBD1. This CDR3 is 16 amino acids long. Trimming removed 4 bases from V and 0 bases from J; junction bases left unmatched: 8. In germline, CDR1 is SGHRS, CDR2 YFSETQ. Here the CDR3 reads CASSPETGAMNTEAFF. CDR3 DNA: TGCGCCAGCAGCCCCGAGACAGGGGCGATGAACACTGAAGCTTTCTTT.

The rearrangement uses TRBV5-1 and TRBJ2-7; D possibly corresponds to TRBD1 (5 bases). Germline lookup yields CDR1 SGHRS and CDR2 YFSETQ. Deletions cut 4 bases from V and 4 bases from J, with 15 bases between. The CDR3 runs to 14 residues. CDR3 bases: TGCGCCAGCAGCCCCGGACGCAGGGTGTACGAGCAGTACTTC. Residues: CASSPGRRVYEQYF. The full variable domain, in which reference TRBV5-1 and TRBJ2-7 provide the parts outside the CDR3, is KAGVTQTPRYLIKTRGQQVTLSCSPISGHRSVSWYQQTPGQGLQFLFEYFSETQRNKGNFPGRFSGRQFSNSRSEMNVSTLELGDSALYLCASSPGRRVYEQYFGPGTRLTVT.

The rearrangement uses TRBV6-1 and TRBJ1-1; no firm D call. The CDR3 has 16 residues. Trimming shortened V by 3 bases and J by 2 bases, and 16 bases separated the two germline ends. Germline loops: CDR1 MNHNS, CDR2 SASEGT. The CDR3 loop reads CASSEAWTRSNTEAFF. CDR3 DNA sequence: TGTGCCAGCAGTGAGGCGTGGACTCGTTCAAACACTGAAGCTTTCTTT.

The CDR3 region is CASSDPTGTDTQYF. The CDR3 nucleotides are TGTGCCAGCAGTGACCCAACGGGCACAGATACGCAGTATTTT. The chain links TRBV2 to TRBJ2-3; no definite D call. Looked up from germline, CDR1 is SNHLY and CDR2 is FYNNEI. There are 14 residues in the CDR3. V was clipped by 3 bases and J by 1 base, with 8 bases between them.

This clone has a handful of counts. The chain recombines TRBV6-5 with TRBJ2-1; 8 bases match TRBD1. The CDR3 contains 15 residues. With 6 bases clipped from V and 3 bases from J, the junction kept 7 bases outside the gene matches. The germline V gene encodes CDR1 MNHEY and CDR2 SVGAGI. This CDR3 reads CASRPTGDRYNEQFF. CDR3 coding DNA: TGTGCCAGCAGACCGACAGGGGATCGCTACAATGAGCAGTTCTTC.

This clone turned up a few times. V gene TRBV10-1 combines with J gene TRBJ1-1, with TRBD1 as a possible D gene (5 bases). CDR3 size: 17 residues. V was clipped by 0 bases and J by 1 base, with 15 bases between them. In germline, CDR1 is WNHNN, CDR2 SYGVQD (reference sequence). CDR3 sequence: CASSESFGAGENTEAFF. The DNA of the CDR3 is TGCGCCAGCAGTGAGTCTTTCGGGGCGGGAGAGAACACTGAAGCTTTCTTT.